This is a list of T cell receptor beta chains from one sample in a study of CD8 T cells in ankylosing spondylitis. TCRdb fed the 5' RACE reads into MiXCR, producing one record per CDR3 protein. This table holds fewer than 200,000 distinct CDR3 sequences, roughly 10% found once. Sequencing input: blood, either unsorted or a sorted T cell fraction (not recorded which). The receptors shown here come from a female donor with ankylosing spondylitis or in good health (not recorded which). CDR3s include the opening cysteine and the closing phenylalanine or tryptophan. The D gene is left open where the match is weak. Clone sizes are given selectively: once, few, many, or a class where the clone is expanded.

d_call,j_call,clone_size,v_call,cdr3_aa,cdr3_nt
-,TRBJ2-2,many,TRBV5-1,CASSSPGIGELFF,TGCGCCAGCAGCTCCCCAGGGATCGGGGAGCTGTTTTTT
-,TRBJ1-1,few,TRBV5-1,CASSPVGGGSEAFF,TGCGCCAGCAGCCCCGTAGGCGGGGGCTCTGAAGCTTTCTTT
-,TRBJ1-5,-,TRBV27,CASSSGFMGNQPQHF,TGTGCCAGCAGCTCTGGATTTATGGGCAATCAGCCCCAGCATTTT
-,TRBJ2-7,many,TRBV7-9,CASSSTEDEQYF,TGTGCCAGCAGCTCCACAGAGGACGAGCAGTACTTC
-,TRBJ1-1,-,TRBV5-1,CASSNPQRTEAFF,TGCGCCAGCAGCAACCCCCAAAGGACTGAAGCTTTCTTT
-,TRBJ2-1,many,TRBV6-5,CASSYSPMGGDEQFF,TGTGCCAGCAGTTACTCCCCCATGGGTGGCGATGAGCAGTTCTTC
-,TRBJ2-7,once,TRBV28,CASSLPANEQYF,TGTGCCAGCAGTTTACCAGCCAACGAGCAGTACTTC
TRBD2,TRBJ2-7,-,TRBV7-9,CASTGLDPYEQYF,TGTGCCAGCACCGGACTAGACCCCTACGAGCAGTACTTC
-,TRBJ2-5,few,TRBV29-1,CSVAGEEETQYF,TGCAGCGTTGCTGGAGAGGAGGAGACCCAGTACTTC
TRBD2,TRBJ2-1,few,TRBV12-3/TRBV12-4,CASSLSRTSSNEQFF,TGTGCCAGCAGTTTGTCTCGGACTAGCAGCAATGAGCAGTTCTTC
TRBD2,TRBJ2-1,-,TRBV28,CASSSYRLAGLSGNEQFF,TGTGCCAGCAGTTCCTATAGACTAGCGGGATTGAGTGGGAATGAGCAGTTCTTC
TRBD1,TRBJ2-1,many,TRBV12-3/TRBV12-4,CASSFEGQGRGYNEQFF,TGTGCCAGCAGTTTCGAGGGACAGGGAAGGGGTTACAATGAGCAGTTCTTC
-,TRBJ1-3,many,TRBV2,CASSGGASIYF,TGTGCCAGCAGTGGGGGGGCGTCCATATATTTT
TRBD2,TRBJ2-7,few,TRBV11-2,CASSPSGRTGSYEQYF,TGTGCCAGCAGCCCTAGCGGGAGGACTGGATCCTACGAGCAGTACTTC
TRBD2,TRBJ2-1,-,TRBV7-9,CASSLTTSGNEQFF,TGTGCCAGCAGCTTAACGACTAGCGGGAATGAGCAGTTCTTC
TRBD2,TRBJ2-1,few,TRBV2,CASEGLAENEQFF,TGTGCCAGCGAGGGACTAGCGGAGAATGAGCAGTTCTTC
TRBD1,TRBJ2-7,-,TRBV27,CASRPGQLNYEQYF,TGTGCCAGCAGACCGGGACAGTTGAACTACGAGCAGTACTTC
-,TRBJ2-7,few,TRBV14,CASSQDGRKRGEQYF,TGTGCCAGCAGCCAAGATGGGAGGAAGAGGGGCGAGCAGTACTTC
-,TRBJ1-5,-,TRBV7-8,CASSPGQGMSRPQHF,TGTGCCAGCAGCCCTGGGCAGGGAATGAGTAGGCCCCAGCATTTT
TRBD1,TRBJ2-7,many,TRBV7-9,CASSLVKGASYEQYF,TGTGCCAGCAGCTTAGTGAAGGGGGCCTCCTACGAGCAGTACTTC
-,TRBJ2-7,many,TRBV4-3,CASSQEASAEYEQYF,TGCGCCAGCAGCCAAGAGGCTAGCGCCGAGTACGAGCAGTACTTC
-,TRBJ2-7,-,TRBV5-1,CASWDSSSYEQYF,TGCGCCAGCTGGGACTCGAGCTCCTACGAGCAGTACTTC
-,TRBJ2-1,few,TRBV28,CASSLRQFYEQFF,TGTGCCAGCAGTCTCCGACAGTTTTATGAGCAGTTCTTC
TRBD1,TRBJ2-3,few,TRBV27,CASSVVWDRSSTDTQYF,TGTGCCAGCAGCGTAGTATGGGACAGATCTAGCACAGATACGCAGTATTTT
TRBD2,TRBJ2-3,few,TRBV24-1,CATSDSTGLAGSPDTQYF,TGTGCCACCAGTGATTCGACGGGACTAGCGGGCTCACCGGATACGCAGTATTTT
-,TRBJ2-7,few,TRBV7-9,CASGGTLNYEQYF,TGTGCCTCTGGGGGGACACTTAACTACGAGCAGTACTTC
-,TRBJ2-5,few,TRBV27,CASSPYREKTQYF,TGTGCCAGCAGTCCCTACAGGGAAAAGACCCAGTACTTC
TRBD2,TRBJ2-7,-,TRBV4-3,CASSTTSGSSYEQYF,TGCGCCAGCAGTACCACTAGCGGGAGTTCCTACGAGCAGTACTTC
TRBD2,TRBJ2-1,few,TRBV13,CASSLGLAGLGDNEQFF,TGTGCCAGCAGCTTAGGCTTAGCGGGGCTGGGTGACAATGAGCAGTTCTTC
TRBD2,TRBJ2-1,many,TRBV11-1,CASSAGLAGGPGNEQFF,TGTGCCAGCAGCGCGGGACTAGCGGGAGGGCCAGGGAATGAGCAGTTCTTC
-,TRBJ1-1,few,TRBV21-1,CASSKSNTEAFF,TGTGCCAGCAGCAAGAGCAACACTGAAGCTTTCTTT
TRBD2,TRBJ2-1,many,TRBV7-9,CASSLAQAGVRQFF,TGTGCCAGCAGCTTAGCGCAGGCGGGAGTTCGGCAGTTCTTC
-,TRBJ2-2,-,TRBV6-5,CASYGGSGELFF,TGTGCCAGTTACGGGGGCAGCGGGGAGCTGTTTTTT
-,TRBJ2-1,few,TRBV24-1,CATSDPNNEQFF,TGTGCCACCAGTGATCCAAACAATGAGCAGTTCTTC
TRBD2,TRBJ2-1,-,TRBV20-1,CSARFPAGAYNEQFF,TGCAGTGCTAGGTTCCCCGCGGGAGCCTACAATGAGCAGTTCTTC
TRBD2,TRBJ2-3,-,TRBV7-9,CASRHGTSGTDTQYF,TGTGCCAGCAGGCATGGGACTAGCGGCACAGATACGCAGTATTTT